The 29 T cell receptor beta chains below come from one sample, sequenced in a study of cytomegalovirus exposure and HLA in healthy donors. PCR involved 60 Vbeta and 13 Jbeta primers. Repertoires were generated with immunoSEQ multiplex PCR, while TCRdb's copy carries only in-frame clones and drops some. The sample yields 150,000 to 200,000 clones, roughly 80% seen once. What was sequenced was PBMCs. Receptor source: a girl between 10 and 17 years old in good health and CMV-seropositive.

The V call is TRBV20-1, the J call TRBJ1-2; D ambiguous. The CDR3 extends over 11 amino acids. Germline CDR1 DFQATT, CDR2 SNEGSKA (reference sequence). CDR3 residues: CRVRGGNGYTF. The CDR3 DNA is TGCAGGGTTCGGGGAGGCAATGGCTACACCTTC.

A few counts support this clone. The chain uses TRBV15 and TRBJ1-1, with D perhaps matching TRBD1 (5 bases). Germline lookup yields CDR1 LNHNV and CDR2 YYDKDF (reference sequence). V dropped 5 bases and J dropped 1 base, with 14 bases sitting between them. The CDR3 consists of 15 residues. CDR3 sequence reads: CATSPPQGGNTEAFF. The CDR3 DNA follows: TGTGCCACCAGCCCTCCCCAGGGAGGGAACACTGAAGCTTTCTTT.

The chain employs TRBV6-1 and TRBJ2-7; the match to TRBD2 covers 10 bases. Germline assignment: CDR1 MNHNS and CDR2 SASEGT. This CDR3 comprises 15 residues. V lost 6 bases and J lost 2; bases outside the gene matches: 7. For the CDR3, the DNA is TGTGCCAGCAGAATACTAGCGGGACACCCCTACGAGCAGTACTTC. This codes for CASRILAGHPYEQYF.

This chain connects TRBV19 to TRBJ2-7, with D possibly TRBD2 on 6 matching bases. This CDR3 contains 14 residues. Germline lookup yields CDR1 LNHDA and CDR2 SQIVND (reference sequence). The germline V and J ends were trimmed by 7 bases and 5 bases, with 18 bases remaining between them. The CDR3 is CASNRGTGANEQYF. As DNA, the CDR3 is TGTGCCAGTAACCGGGGGACGGGCGCAAACGAGCAGTACTTC.

The chain carries TRBV12-5 and TRBJ2-7; 9 bases map to TRBD1. With V trimmed by 3 bases and J by 3 bases, 3 bases remained unmatched. The CDR3 totals 14 residues. Germline assignment: CDR1 LGHNT and CDR2 FRNRAP. CDR3 region: CASGLRDRVYEQYF. Here the CDR3 DNA reads TGTGCTAGTGGTTTACGGGACAGGGTCTACGAGCAGTACTTC. Full variable domain (outside the CDR3, taken from reference TRBV12-5 and TRBJ2-7): DARVTQTPRHKVTEMGQEVTMRCQPILGHNTVFWYRQTMMQGLELLAYFRNRAPLDDSGMPKDRFSAEMPDATLATLKIQPSEPRDSAVYFCASGLRDRVYEQYFGPGTRLTVT.

The chain joins TRBV4-1 to TRBJ2-7, with a possible D match to TRBD1 (5 bases). CDR3 length equals 15 residues. Germline CDR1 reads MGHRA; CDR2 reads YSYEKL. V was cut by 1 base and J by 3 bases, with 13 bases left in between. CDR3 residues: CASSQVALRGYEQYF. CDR3 bases: TGCGCCAGCAGCCAAGTGGCCCTTAGGGGCTACGAGCAGTACTTC.

This chain links TRBV30 with TRBJ2-2; 11 nucleotides line up with TRBD1. V gave up 4 bases and J gave up 8 bases; unmatched junction bases: 6. CDR1 is GTSNPN, CDR2 SVGIG, per germline (reference sequence). The CDR3 contains 14 residues. CDR3 residues: CAWNRDRGIGELFF. The CDR3 bases are TGTGCCTGGAACCGGGACAGGGGGATAGGGGAGCTGTTTTTT. Full variable domain (outside the CDR3, taken from reference TRBV30 and TRBJ2-2): SQTIHQWPATLVQPVGSPLSLECTVEGTSNPNLYWYRQAAGRGLQLLFYSVGIGQISSEVPQNLSASRPQDRQFILSSKKLLLSDSGFYLCAWNRDRGIGELFFGEGSRLTVL.

The V and J genes are TRBV7-2 and TRBJ2-7; 9 nucleotides line up with TRBD2. CDR1 is SGHTA, CDR2 FQGNSA, per germline. With V trimmed by 3 bases and J by 7 bases, 7 bases remained unmatched. This CDR3 has 14 amino acids. In DNA, the CDR3 is TGTGCCAGCAGCTTGGTAGCGGGGGCAGGTGAGCAGTACTTC. It yields the protein CASSLVAGAGEQYF.

The chain recombines TRBV4-2 with TRBJ2-1; TRBD2 aligns across 8 bases. This CDR3 contains 17 residues. The V segment lost 0 bases and the J segment 4 bases; nucleotides outside the gene matches: 8. Germline-derived CDR1 and CDR2 are LGHNA and YNFKEQ. CDR3 DNA sequence: TGTGCCAGCAGCCAAGATATGGCGGGAGGACATTACAATGAGCAGTTCTTC. It codes for CASSQDMAGGHYNEQFF.

The chain links TRBV6-5 to TRBJ2-2, with 10 positions matching TRBD1. The CDR3 consists of 14 residues. Germline-derived CDR1 and CDR2 are MNHEY and SVGAGI. The junction had 3 bases not matched to a gene; V was cut back by 6 bases and J by 5 bases. The CDR3: CASSWTGGTGELFF. Here the CDR3 DNA reads TGTGCCAGCAGCTGGACAGGGGGAACCGGGGAGCTGTTTTTT.

The gene calls are TRBV25-1 and TRBJ2-2; D perhaps matches TRBD1 (5 bases). Trimming removed 4 bases at V and 4 bases at J, with 10 bases between. The germline V gene encodes CDR1 MGHDK and CDR2 SYGVNS. The CDR3 consists of 14 residues. The CDR3 DNA sequence: TGTGCCAGCAGTGCGTCAGGGCGCACCGGGGAGCTGTTTTTT. Encoded protein: CASSASGRTGELFF.

CDR3 protein: CSVLRTVMNTEAFF. For the CDR3, the DNA is TGCAGCGTTTTGAGGACAGTGATGAACACTGAAGCTTTCTTT. V gene TRBV29-1 combines with J gene TRBJ1-1; D might be TRBD1 (6 bases). Germline CDR1 SQVTM, CDR2 ANQGSEA. This CDR3 is built from 14 residues. With 5 bases removed from V and 0 bases from J, the gap between germline ends came to 13 bases.

This clone was seen a handful of times. This rearrangement joins TRBV2 to TRBJ1-2; D is undetermined. V was clipped by 6 bases and J by 2 bases, with 10 bases between them. The CDR3 has 13 residues. Germline assignment: CDR1 SNHLY and CDR2 FYNNEI. CDR3 protein: CASSEQNNYGYTF. Written as DNA, the CDR3 is TGTGCCAGCAGCGAACAGAACAACTATGGCTACACCTTC.

The V call is TRBV27, the J call TRBJ1-1, with D uncertain. CDR1 is MNHEY and CDR2 is SMNVEV in the germline V gene (reference sequence). The CDR3 sequence is 14 residues long. V lost 5 bases to trimming and J lost 1 base, with 11 bases between them. The CDR3 DNA sequence: TGTGCCAGCAGTCGCCGGCAGGCGAACACTGAAGCTTTCTTT. Translation gives CASSRRQANTEAFF.

The rearrangement links TRBV2 to TRBJ2-2; 7 nucleotides line up with TRBD2. The trim removed 6 bases at V and 4 bases at J, leaving 5 bases unmatched. The CDR3 contains 14 residues. The germline V gene has CDR1 SNHLY and CDR2 FYNNEI. CDR3 loop: CASRGIAGTGELFF. DNA for the CDR3: TGTGCCAGCAGGGGAATAGCGGGCACCGGGGAGCTGTTTTTT.

The chain links TRBV30 to TRBJ2-6; D gene uncertain. V was trimmed by 2 bases and J by 3 bases, leaving 5 bases between them. CDR1 GTSNPN and CDR2 SVGIG come from the germline V gene (reference sequence). The CDR3 covers 13 residues. CDR3 DNA sequence: TGTGCCTGGAGTCATAGTGGGGCCAACGTCCTGACTTTC. It encodes CAWSHSGANVLTF.

In DNA, the CDR3 is TGTGCCAGCGCCGGGGGGCTGGACTATGGCTACACCTTC. Amino acids: CASAGGLDYGYTF. The V gene is TRBV18, the J gene TRBJ1-2; D may be TRBD1 (6 bases). This CDR3 is built from 13 residues. Germline V gene sequence: CDR1 KGHSH, CDR2 LQKENI. The V end was cut by 8 bases, the J end by 3 bases, with 13 bases between.

The gene calls are TRBV7-9 and TRBJ2-5; D is unclear. The ends were cut back, 5 bases at V and 2 bases at J, with 18 bases in the middle. Germline values: CDR1 SEHNR, CDR2 FQNEAQ (reference sequence). This CDR3 has 16 residues. CDR3: CASSPKADKNQETQYF. The CDR3 DNA reads as TGTGCCAGCAGCCCCAAGGCAGACAAAAATCAAGAGACCCAGTACTTC.

The chain employs TRBV18 and TRBJ1-1, with 7 bases that match TRBD1. Germline V gene lookup returns CDR1 KGHSH and CDR2 LQKENI. This CDR3 contains 14 residues. The V and J ends lost 6 bases and 3 bases, in that order; junction bases with no gene match: 7. The CDR3 loop is CASSPRGSDTEAFF. CDR3 DNA sequence: TGTGCCAGCTCGCCCAGGGGGTCGGACACTGAAGCTTTCTTT.

In its sample, this clone was seen a few times. The chain combines TRBV2 with TRBJ1-5, with 8 nucleotides matching TRBD1. The V gene end was trimmed by 5 bases and the J gene end by 0 bases; junction bases not matched to a gene: 3. CDR1 SNHLY and CDR2 FYNNEI come from the germline V gene. This CDR3 comprises 15 residues. CDR3 DNA sequence: TGTGCCAGCAGTCCGGGACAGGTTAGCAATCAGCCCCAGCATTTT. Translating gives CASSPGQVSNQPQHF.

The genes are TRBV9 and TRBJ1-2; no firm D call. CDR3 length: 14 amino acids. The V end was cut by 0 bases, the J end by 3 bases, with 9 bases between. Per germline, CDR1 SGDLS and CDR2 YYNGEE. The CDR3 DNA is TGTGCCAGCAGCGTAGATCGGGGATACTATGGCTACACCTTC. This gives the protein CASSVDRGYYGYTF. The full variable domain, rest sourced from reference TRBV9 and TRBJ1-2, is DSGVTQTPKHLITATGQRVTLRCSPRSGDLSVYWYQQSLDQGLQFLIQYYNGEERAKGNILERFSAQQFPDLHSELNLSSLELGDSALYFCASSVDRGYYGYTFGSGTRLTVV.

V is TRBV9 and J is TRBJ1-2; 7 bases align to TRBD1. Trimming cost V 4 bases and J 3 bases; bases outside gene matches: 6. CDR1 SGDLS and CDR2 YYNGEE come from the germline V gene. This CDR3 comprises 14 residues. CDR3 in DNA: TGTGCCAGCAGCTCTCCGGGACAGCACTATGGCTACACCTTC. It codes for CASSSPGQHYGYTF.

The chain couples TRBV2 to TRBJ2-3; no definite D call. The V gene's germline CDR1 is SNHLY and CDR2 FYNNEI. The CDR3 sequence is 13 residues long. V lost 6 bases and J 5 bases, leaving 12 bases between the germline ends. The CDR3 reads CASSRMRGDTQYF. CDR3 nucleotides: TGTGCCAGCAGCCGAATGAGAGGAGATACGCAGTATTTT.

CDR3 DNA sequence: TGCAGCGTTGAAAGCCGGGTTGGCTACACCTTC. Its protein product is CSVESRVGYTF. The chain couples TRBV29-1 to TRBJ1-2; no firm D call. Germline assignment: CDR1 SQVTM and CDR2 ANQGSEA. Between the trimmed V and J ends, which lost 2 bases and 7 bases, there was a span of 8 bases. The length of the CDR3 is 11 residues. Filled out from reference TRBV29-1 and TRBJ1-2, the complete variable domain reads SAVISQKPSRDICQRGTSLTIQCQVDSQVTMMFWYRQQPGQSLTLIATANQGSEATYESGFVIDKFPISRPNLTFSTLTVSNMSPEDSSIYLCSVESRVGYTFGSGTRLTVV.

This chain links TRBV7-6 with TRBJ2-5; a weak D match, TRBD1 (9 bases). V shed 2 bases and J shed 0 bases, with 19 bases lying between them. The CDR3 is made up of 18 amino acids. Germline V gene sequence: CDR1 SGHVS, CDR2 FNYEAQ. CDR3 bases: TGTGCCAGCAGCTTATTCGGGGGGGGACAGGGTAACCAAGAGACCCAGTACTTC. It translates to CASSLFGGGQGNQETQYF.

V gene TRBV7-9 combines with J gene TRBJ2-3; 12 nucleotides match TRBD2. Per germline, CDR1 SEHNR and CDR2 FQNEAQ (reference sequence). The ends lost 5 bases at V and 4 bases at J; junction bases unmatched: 4. The CDR3 has 15 amino acids. CDR3 DNA sequence: TGTGCCAGCAGCCCTAGCGGGAGGGCCGCAGATACGCAGTATTTT. Translating gives CASSPSGRAADTQYF.

The J gene is TRBJ2-1, the V gene TRBV27; D is ambiguous. The CDR3 loop spans 15 amino acids. Trimming took off 3 bases at V and 2 bases at J, with 11 bases between the two ends. CDR1 and CDR2 from the germline V gene are MNHEY and SMNVEV (reference sequence). Here the CDR3 DNA reads TGTGCCAGCAGTTTTAATCGACAAACCTACAATGAGCAGTTCTTC. Translated, it gives CASSFNRQTYNEQFF.

This chain connects TRBV7-9 to TRBJ1-1; D not certain. V was pared by 0 bases and J by 1 base, with 9 bases between. Germline CDR1 SEHNR, CDR2 FQNEAQ (reference sequence). The CDR3 has 15 amino acids. The CDR3 sequence is CASSLASQQNTEAFF. In nucleotides, the CDR3 is TGTGCCAGCAGCTTAGCTAGCCAGCAGAACACTGAAGCTTTCTTT.

The chain couples TRBV2 to TRBJ1-1; perhaps TRBD1 as D (5 bases). The CDR3 runs 13 residues. V was cut by 6 bases and J by 1 base, with 9 bases left in between. Per the germline V gene, CDR1 is SNHLY and CDR2 is FYNNEI. The CDR3 bases are TGTGCCAGCAGGCAGGGAGGGAACACTGAAGCTTTCTTT. Translating gives CASRQGGNTEAFF.